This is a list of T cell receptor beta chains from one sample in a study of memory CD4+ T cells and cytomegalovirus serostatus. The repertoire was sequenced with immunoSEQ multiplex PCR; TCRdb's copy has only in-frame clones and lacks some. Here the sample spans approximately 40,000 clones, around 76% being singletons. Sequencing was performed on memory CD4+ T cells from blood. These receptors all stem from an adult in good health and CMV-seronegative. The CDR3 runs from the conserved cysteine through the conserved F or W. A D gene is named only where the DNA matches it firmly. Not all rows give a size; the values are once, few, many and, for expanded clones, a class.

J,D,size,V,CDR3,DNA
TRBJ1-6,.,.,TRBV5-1,CASSTEGTVGSPLHF,TGCGCCAGCAGCACCGAGGGGACTGTCGGTTCACCCCTCCACTTT
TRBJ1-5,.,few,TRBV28,CASSLNQPQHF,TGTGCCAGCAGCCTCAATCAGCCCCAGCATTTT
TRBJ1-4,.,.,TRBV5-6,CASSLAGNDEKLFF,TGTGCCAGCAGCTTGGCCGGGAACGATGAAAAACTGTTTTTT
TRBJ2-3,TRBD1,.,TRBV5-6,CASSLRTGWTDTQYF,TGTGCCAGCAGCTTGCGGACAGGGTGGACAGATACGCAGTATTTT
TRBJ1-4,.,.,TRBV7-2,CASSLEAFNEKLFF,TGTGCCAGCAGCTTAGAAGCATTCAATGAAAAACTGTTTTTT
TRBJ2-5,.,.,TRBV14,CASSSFNRDFETQYF,TGTGCCAGCAGCTCCTTCAACAGGGATTTCGAGACCCAGTACTTC
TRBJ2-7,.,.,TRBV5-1,CASSLASRTYEQYF,TGCGCCAGCAGCTTGGCAAGCAGAACCTACGAGCAGTACTTC
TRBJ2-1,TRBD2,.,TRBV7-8,CASSLGASGGTYSEQFF,TGTGCCAGCAGCTTAGGAGCTAGCGGGGGGACATACTCCGAGCAGTTCTTC
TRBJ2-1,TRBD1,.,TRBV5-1,CASSSVGQGLGEQFF,TGCGCCAGCAGCTCAGTGGGACAGGGGTTGGGTGAGCAGTTCTTC
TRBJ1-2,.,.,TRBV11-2,CASSSLSGGASYGYTF,TGTGCCAGCAGCTCCCTTAGCGGGGGGGCCAGCTATGGCTACACCTTC
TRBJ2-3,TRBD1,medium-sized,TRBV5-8,CASSYGTGQADTQYF,TGTGCCAGCAGTTATGGGACAGGGCAGGCAGATACGCAGTATTTT
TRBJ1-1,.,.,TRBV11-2,CASSLPRGWAFF,TGTGCCAGCAGCCTCCCTCGGGGGTGGGCTTTCTTT
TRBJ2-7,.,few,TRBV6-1,CASSLGGFPYEQYF,TGTGCCAGCAGTCTCGGGGGATTCCCCTACGAGCAGTACTTC
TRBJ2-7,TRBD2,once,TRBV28,CASRRSGGNYEQYF,TGTGCCAGCAGACGTAGCGGGGGGAACTACGAGCAGTACTTC
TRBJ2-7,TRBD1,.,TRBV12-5,CASGLGTGAEQYF,TGTGCTAGTGGTTTGGGGACAGGGGCCGAGCAGTACTTC
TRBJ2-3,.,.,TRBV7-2,CASSLGGVLQDTQYF,TGTGCCAGCAGCTTAGGGGGGGTACTTCAGGATACGCAGTATTTT
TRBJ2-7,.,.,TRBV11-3,CASSTTQSYEQYF,TGTGCCAGCAGCACCACACAGAGCTACGAGCAGTACTTC
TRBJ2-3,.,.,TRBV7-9,CASSLSRGTIASTDTQYF,TGTGCCAGCAGCTTAAGCAGGGGGACTATCGCTAGCACAGATACGCAGTATTTT
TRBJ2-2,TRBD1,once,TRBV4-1,CASSPAPGQGVGELFF,TGCGCCAGCAGCCCCGCACCGGGACAGGGGGTCGGGGAGCTGTTTTTT
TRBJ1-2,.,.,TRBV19,CASRGGAVYGYTF,TGTGCCAGCAGGGGTGGGGCCGTCTATGGCTACACCTTC
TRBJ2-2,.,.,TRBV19,CASSIDLGNTGELFF,TGTGCCAGTAGTATAGATCTGGGAAACACCGGGGAGCTGTTTTTT
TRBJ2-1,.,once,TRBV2,CASNRRPGNEQFF,TGTGCCAGCAACAGGAGACCGGGCAATGAGCAGTTCTTC
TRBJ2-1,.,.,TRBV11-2,CASSLDGEQFF,TGTGCCAGCAGCTTAGACGGTGAGCAGTTCTTC
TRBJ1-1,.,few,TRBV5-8,CASSLASVNTEAFF,TGTGCCAGCAGCTTGGCCAGCGTGAACACTGAAGCTTTCTTT
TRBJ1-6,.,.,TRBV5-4,CASSPDQASYSPLHF,TGTGCCAGCAGCCCAGATCAGGCTTCGTATTCACCCCTCCACTTT
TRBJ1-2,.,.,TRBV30,CAWSPGLYGYTF,TGTGCCTGGAGTCCCGGGCTCTATGGCTACACCTTC
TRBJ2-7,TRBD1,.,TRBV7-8,CASSLLGQAYEQYF,TGTGCCAGCAGCTTACTTGGACAGGCCTACGAGCAGTACTTC
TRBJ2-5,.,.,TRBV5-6,CASTRKDKETQYF,TGTGCCAGCACCCGCAAGGATAAAGAGACCCAGTACTTC
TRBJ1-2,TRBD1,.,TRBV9,CASSPRGAGGAYGYTF,TGTGCCAGCAGCCCAAGGGGGGCAGGGGGCGCCTATGGCTACACCTTC
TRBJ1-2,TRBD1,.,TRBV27,CASSARQGVYGYTF,TGTGCCAGCAGTGCCAGACAGGGCGTCTATGGCTACACCTTC
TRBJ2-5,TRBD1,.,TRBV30,CAWSRGQGARETQYF,TGTGCCTGGAGCAGGGGGCAGGGGGCAAGAGAGACCCAGTACTTC
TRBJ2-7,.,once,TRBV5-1,CASSSTGSHEQYF,TGCGCCAGCAGCTCGACCGGGTCCCACGAGCAGTACTTC
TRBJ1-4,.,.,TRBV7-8,CASSLGTVDEKLFF,TGTGCCAGCAGCTTAGGGACAGTGGATGAAAAACTGTTTTTT
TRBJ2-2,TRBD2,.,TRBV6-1,CASSELAGVAGELFF,TGTGCCAGCAGTGAACTAGCGGGGGTGGCTGGGGAGCTGTTTTTT
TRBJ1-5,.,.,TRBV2,CASSAPSDGYQPQHF,TGTGCCAGCAGTGCACCCTCGGACGGATATCAGCCCCAGCATTTT
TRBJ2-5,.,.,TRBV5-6,CASSLPQETQYF,TGTGCCAGCAGCTTACCCCAAGAGACCCAGTACTTC
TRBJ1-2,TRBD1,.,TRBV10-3,CAISLDRAYTF,TGTGCCATCAGTTTAGACAGGGCCTACACCTTC
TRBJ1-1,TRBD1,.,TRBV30,CAWSAGWTGMNTEAFF,TGTGCCTGGAGTGCCGGGTGGACAGGAATGAACACTGAAGCTTTCTTT
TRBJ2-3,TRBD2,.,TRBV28,CASRPLARIRTDTQYF,TGTGCCAGCAGGCCACTAGCGAGGATTCGCACAGATACGCAGTATTTT
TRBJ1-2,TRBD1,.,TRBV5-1,CASSVQPGQLYGYTF,TGCGCCAGCAGCGTACAACCGGGACAGCTCTATGGCTACACCTTC
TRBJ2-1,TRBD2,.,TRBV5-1,CASSEAAGGLSEQFF,TGCGCCAGCAGCGAGGCAGCGGGGGGGCTTAGTGAGCAGTTCTTC
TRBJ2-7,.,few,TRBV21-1,CASSHGCEQYF,TGTGCCAGCAGTCACGGCTGCGAGCAGTACTTC
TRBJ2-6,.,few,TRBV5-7,CASRKGGDPLGANVLTF,TGTGCCAGCAGAAAAGGGGGGGATCCCCTCGGGGCCAACGTCCTGACTTTC
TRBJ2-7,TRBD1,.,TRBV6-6,CASSLPGQGSPYEQYF,TGTGCCAGCAGTTTACCGGGACAGGGCTCACCCTACGAGCAGTACTTC
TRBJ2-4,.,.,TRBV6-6,CASSLQGNIQYF,TGTGCCAGCAGCCTACAGGGCAACATTCAGTACTTC
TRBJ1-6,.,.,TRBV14,CASSQGQGNSPLHF,TGTGCCAGCAGCCAAGGGCAGGGCAATTCACCCCTCCACTTT
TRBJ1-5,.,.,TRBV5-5,CASSLGENQPQHF,TGTGCCAGCAGCTTGGGGGAGAATCAGCCCCAGCATTTT
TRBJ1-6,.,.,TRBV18,CASSPGGVSYNSPLHF,TGTGCCAGCTCACCAGGAGGGGTATCCTATAATTCACCCCTCCACTTT
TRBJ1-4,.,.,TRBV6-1,CASSEDGNVWGRKLFF,TGTGCCAGCAGTGAAGATGGTAACGTGTGGGGGAGAAAACTGTTTTTT
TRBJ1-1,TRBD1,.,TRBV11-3,CASSLRGGQLNTEAFF,TGTGCCAGCAGCTTAAGGGGGGGACAGTTGAACACTGAAGCTTTCTTT